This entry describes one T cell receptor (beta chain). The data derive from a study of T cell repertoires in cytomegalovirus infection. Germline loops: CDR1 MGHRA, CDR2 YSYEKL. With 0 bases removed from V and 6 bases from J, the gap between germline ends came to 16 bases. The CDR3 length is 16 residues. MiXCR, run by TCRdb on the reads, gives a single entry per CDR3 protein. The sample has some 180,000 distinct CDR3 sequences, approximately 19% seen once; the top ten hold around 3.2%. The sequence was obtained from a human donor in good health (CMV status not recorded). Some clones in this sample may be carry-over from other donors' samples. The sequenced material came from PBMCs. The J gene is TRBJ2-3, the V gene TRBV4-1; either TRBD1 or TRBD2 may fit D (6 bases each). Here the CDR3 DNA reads TGCGCCAGCAGCCAAGATAAGGGGGGCGTGGTGGATACGCAGTATTTT. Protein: CASSQDKGGVVDTQYF.